The present entry profiles one T cell receptor (beta chain) with its context. Antigen specificity is unknown. The CDR3 is 14 amino acids. V shed 6 bases and J 7 bases; nucleotides not matched to a gene: 12. With constant-segment primers, 5'RACE yielded cDNA libraries of TCR alpha and TCR beta that carried sample barcodes and UMIs. TCRdb fed the 5' RACE reads into MiXCR, producing one record per CDR3 protein. The profile shows a few hundred thousand distinct CDR3 sequences, approximately 15% of them singletons. These data belong to a study of T-cell memory formation after mild COVID-19. Study summary: Clusters of TCRs were largely donor specific.

Overall study findings and caveats: A subset of responding clones appeared in pre-infection memory, suggesting cross-reactive memory joined.

Sequencing was done on a sample of PBMCs or a T cell subset sorted from them (not recorded which). The sequence derives from a young man who had mild COVID-19 (a few samples of this study predate the infection). Cell type and time point are not known. The chain uses TRBV12-3 or TRBV12-4 and TRBJ2-7; 7 nucleotides agree with TRBD2. The CDR3 reads CASRQKWEGGEQYF. The DNA for the CDR3 is TGTGCCAGCAGACAAAAGTGGGAGGGAGGGGAGCAGTACTTC.